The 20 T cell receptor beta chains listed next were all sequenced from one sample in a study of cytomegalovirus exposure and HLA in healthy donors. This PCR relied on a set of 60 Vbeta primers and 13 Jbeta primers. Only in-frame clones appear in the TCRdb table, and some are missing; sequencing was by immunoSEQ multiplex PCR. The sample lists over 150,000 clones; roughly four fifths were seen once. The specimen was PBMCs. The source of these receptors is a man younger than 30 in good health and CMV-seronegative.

CDR3 nucleotide sequence: TGCGCCAGCAGCCAAGGGGGAGCGGAACTCGGAGAGACCCAGTACTTC. Its protein is CASSQGGAELGETQYF. The chain has TRBV4-3 and TRBJ2-5; a possible D gene is TRBD2 (5 bases). The CDR3 sequence is 16 residues long. Trimming pared 1 base from V and 4 bases from J, leaving 16 bases between. Germline CDR1 is LGHNA and CDR2 is YSLEER.

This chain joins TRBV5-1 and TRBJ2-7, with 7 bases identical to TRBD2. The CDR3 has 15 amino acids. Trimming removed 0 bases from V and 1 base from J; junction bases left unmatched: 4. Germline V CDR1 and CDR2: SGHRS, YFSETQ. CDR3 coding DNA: TGCGCCAGCAGCTTGGACCCGGGACTATCCTACGAGCAGTACTTC. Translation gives CASSLDPGLSYEQYF.

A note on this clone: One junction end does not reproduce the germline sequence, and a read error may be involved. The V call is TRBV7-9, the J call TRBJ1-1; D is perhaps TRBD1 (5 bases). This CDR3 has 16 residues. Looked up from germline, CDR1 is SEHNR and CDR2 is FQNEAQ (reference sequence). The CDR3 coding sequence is TGTTCCAGCAGCCTTGGGGTGGGGGGGGGTACCACTGAAGCTTTCTTT. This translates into CSSSLGVGGGTTEAFF.

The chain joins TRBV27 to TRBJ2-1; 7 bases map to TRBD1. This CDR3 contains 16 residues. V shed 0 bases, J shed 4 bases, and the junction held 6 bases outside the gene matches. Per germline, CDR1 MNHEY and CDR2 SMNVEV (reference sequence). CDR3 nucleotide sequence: TGTGCCAGCAGTTTATCGCAGGGGGTGGGGTACAATGAGCAGTTCTTC. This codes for CASSLSQGVGYNEQFF.

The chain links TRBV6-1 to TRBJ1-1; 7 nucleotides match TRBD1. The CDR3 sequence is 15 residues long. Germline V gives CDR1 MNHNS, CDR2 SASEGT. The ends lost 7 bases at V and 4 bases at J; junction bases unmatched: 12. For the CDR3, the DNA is TGTGCCAGCACCCGGAATGGGCCAGGGGGCACTGAAGCTTTCTTT. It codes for CASTRNGPGGTEAFF.

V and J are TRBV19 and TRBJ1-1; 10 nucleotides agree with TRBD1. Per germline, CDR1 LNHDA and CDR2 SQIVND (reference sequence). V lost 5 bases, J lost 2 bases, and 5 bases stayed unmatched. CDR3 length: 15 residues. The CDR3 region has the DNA TGTGCCAGTAGTGACAGGGGGCTGGGCAACACTGAAGCTTTCTTT. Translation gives CASSDRGLGNTEAFF.

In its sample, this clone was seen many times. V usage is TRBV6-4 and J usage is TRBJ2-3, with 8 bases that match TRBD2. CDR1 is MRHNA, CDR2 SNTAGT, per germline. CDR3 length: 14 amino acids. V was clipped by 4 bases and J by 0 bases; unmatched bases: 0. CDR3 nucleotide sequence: TGTGCCAGCAGTGCTAGCGGGAGCACAGATACGCAGTATTTT. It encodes CASSASGSTDTQYF.

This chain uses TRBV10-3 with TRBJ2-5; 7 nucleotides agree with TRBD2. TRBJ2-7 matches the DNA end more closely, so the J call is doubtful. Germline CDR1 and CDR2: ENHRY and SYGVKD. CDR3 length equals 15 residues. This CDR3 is CAISDRGGSSYEQYF. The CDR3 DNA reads TGTGCCATCAGTGATCGGGGAGGGAGCTCCTACGAGCAGTACTTC.

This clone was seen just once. This CDR3 is CASSPRTSGNPDTQYF. The CDR3 nucleotides are TGCGCCAGCAGCCCGAGGACTAGCGGGAACCCAGATACGCAGTATTTT. This chain joins TRBV4-3 and TRBJ2-3, with 12 positions matching TRBD2. The CDR3 is made up of 16 amino acids. From germline, CDR1 is LGHNA and CDR2 YSLEER. V lost 4 bases and J lost 4; bases outside the gene matches: 6.

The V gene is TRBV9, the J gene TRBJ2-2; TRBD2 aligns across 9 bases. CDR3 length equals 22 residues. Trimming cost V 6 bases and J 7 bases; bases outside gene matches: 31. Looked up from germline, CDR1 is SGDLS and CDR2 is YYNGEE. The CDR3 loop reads CASTKGGRDDLRREGRGGELFF. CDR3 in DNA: TGTGCCAGCACCAAAGGAGGCAGGGATGATCTACGGCGGGAGGGCCGGGGCGGGGAGCTGTTTTTT.

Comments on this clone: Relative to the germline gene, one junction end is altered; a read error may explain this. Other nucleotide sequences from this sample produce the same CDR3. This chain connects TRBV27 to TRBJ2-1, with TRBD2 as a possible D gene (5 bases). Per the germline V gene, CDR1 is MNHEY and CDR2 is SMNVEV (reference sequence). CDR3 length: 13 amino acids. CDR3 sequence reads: CAIFSGLNNEQFF. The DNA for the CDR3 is TGTGCCATCTTTTCTGGACTGAACAACGAGCAGTTCTTC.

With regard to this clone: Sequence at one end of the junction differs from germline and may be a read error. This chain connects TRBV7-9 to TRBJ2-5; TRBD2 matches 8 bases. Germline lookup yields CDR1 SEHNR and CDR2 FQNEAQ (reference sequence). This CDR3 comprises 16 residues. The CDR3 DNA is TGTTCCAGCAGCCCTTACTCCGGGAGGGCCCAAGAGACCCAGTACTTC. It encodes CSSSPYSGRAQETQYF.

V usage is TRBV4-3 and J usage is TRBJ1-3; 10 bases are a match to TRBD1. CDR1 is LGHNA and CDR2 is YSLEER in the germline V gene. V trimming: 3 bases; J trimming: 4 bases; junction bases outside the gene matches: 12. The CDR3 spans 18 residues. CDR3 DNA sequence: TGCGCCAGCAGCCACGAAGGAGGGACAGGGGCAGTGGGAAACACCATATATTTT. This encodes CASSHEGGTGAVGNTIYF.

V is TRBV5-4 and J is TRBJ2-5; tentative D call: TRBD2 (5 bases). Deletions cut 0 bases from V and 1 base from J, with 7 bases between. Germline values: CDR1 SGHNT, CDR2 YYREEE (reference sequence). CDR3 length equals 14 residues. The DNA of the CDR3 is TGTGCCAGCAGCTTGGGGCTAGCCCAAGAGACCCAGTACTTC. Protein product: CASSLGLAQETQYF.

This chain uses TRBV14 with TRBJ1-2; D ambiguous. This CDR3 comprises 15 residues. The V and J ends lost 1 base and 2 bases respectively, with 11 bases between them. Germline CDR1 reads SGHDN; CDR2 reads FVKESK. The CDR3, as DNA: TGTGCCAGCAGCCAAGCGGCGGGGTGGAACTATGGCTACACCTTC. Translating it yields CASSQAAGWNYGYTF.

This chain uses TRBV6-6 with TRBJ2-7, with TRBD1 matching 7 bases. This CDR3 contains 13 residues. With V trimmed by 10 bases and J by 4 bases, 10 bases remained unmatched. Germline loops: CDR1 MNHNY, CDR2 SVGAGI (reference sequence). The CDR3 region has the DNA TGTGCCACAAACAGGGGTTTAACTTACGAGCAGTACTTC. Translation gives CATNRGLTYEQYF.

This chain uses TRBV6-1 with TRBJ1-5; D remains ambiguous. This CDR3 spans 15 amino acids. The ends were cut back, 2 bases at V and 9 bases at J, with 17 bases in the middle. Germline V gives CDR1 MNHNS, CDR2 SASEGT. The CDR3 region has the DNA TGTGCCAGCAGTGAACGGGCACAGCCCGAGGGGCCCCAGCATTTT. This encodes CASSERAQPEGPQHF.

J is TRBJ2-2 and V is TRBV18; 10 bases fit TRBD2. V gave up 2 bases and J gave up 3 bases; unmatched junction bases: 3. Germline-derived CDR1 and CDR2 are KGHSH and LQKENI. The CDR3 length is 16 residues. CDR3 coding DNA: TGTGCCAGCTCACCAAGGAGCGGGAGGGACACCGGGGAGCTGTTTTTT. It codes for CASSPRSGRDTGELFF.

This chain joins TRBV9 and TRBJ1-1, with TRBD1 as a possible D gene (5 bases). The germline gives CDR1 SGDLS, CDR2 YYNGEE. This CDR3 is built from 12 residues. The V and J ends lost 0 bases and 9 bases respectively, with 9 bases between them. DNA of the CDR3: TGTGCCAGCAGCGTAGGAGACAGTCAAGCTTTCTTT. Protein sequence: CASSVGDSQAFF.

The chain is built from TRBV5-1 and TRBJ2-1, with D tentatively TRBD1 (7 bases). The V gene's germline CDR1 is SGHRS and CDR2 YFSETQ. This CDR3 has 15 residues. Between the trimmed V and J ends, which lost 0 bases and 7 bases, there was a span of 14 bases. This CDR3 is CASSLESAGGNEQFF. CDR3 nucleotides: TGCGCCAGCAGCTTGGAAAGTGCAGGGGGGAATGAGCAGTTCTTC.